What follows describes a single T cell receptor beta chain. Its antigen remains undetermined. The sample holds no much larger clone one base away, and base qualities are not on file. This sample was included in a study of T cell repertoires in cytomegalovirus infection (dated by TCRdb to about 2019). A note on the overall study: The peptide stimulations were aimed at well-studied HLA-B-restricted epitopes as well as recently identified HLA-C-restricted CMV epitopes, whose presentation resists viral immunomodulation. Donor HLA type was relevant to the analysis, as public TCR beta signatures indicated carriage of CMV infection together with the matching HLA type.

The germline ends are 12 bases apart after V is trimmed by 4 bases and J by 5 bases. Via the germline V gene, CDR1 is KGHSH and CDR2 LQKENI. The CDR3 measures 13 amino acids from cysteine to phenylalanine. Of all the DNA, just the CDR3 is kept, 39 bases in frame from base 1. Paper-wide results and their limitations: The ex vivo response was dominated by HLA-C-restricted CMV-specific TCR beta clonotypes, which also provided the single most frequent clonotype in two of eight donors. Cumulative frequency of public TCR beta family members discriminated carriers of CMV infection plus the relevant HLA type in this cohort and an independent 352-donor cohort.

Sequenced on an Illumina HiSeq 1500. Using fastp trimming at Q25 and MiXCR clonotype assembly, TCRdb reanalyzed the public sequencing data and kept in-frame beta chains. CDR3 protein sequences are deduplicated, and each keeps its most common genes and DNA. The sample includes about 700,000 distinct CDR3 sequences, with around 30% observed a single time. The ten largest clones represent about 18% of the sample. This specimen's treatment or condition label, per the study, means: in vitro stimulation with specific CMV peptide epitopes to enrich CMV-specific T cells. The receptor was isolated from a human donor in good health (CMV status not recorded). Some clones in this sample may be carry-over from other donors' samples. In this chain, TRBV18 is recombined with TRBJ2-7; perhaps TRBD2 is the D gene, with 5 bases matching. The source was cultured PBMCs, collected from culture after CMV antigen stimulation. CDR3 loop: CASSRGDGDEQYF. The nucleotide sequence is TGTGCCAGCTCACGGGGAGATGGTGACGAGCAGTACTTC.